The 20 T cell receptor beta chains below were found in one sample sequenced in a study of PD-1 blockade in classical Hodgkin lymphoma. This sample's time point: newly diagnosed, previously untreated cHL patient sample. Isolation of CD4+ T cells from thawed PBMCs was performed by magnetic negative selection. Libraries were prepared by immunoSEQ multiplex PCR; TCRdb keeps only in-frame clonotypes and omits some of them. Of fewer than 40,000 clones in the sample, around 89% were seen once. Sequences were obtained from CD4+ T cells from blood. These receptor sequences come from a human donor with classical Hodgkin lymphoma.

CDR3 sequence (DNA): TGTGCCAGCAGCCCAGGGACAGGGGAATGGCCCCAGCATTTT. Translation gives CASSPGTGEWPQHF. The rearrangement joins TRBV7-2 to TRBJ1-5; 10 bases line up with TRBD1. CDR1 and CDR2 (germline): SGHTA, FQGNSA. The CDR3 runs 14 residues. V lost 5 bases to trimming and J lost 9 bases; unmatched junction nucleotides: 7.

This clone was found a few times. The V gene is TRBV18, the J gene TRBJ1-6, with TRBD1 as a possible D gene (5 bases). Germline V gene data show CDR1 as KGHSH and CDR2 as LQKENI. Trimming took off 4 bases at V and 5 bases at J, with 12 bases between the two ends. The CDR3 length is 15 residues. The CDR3 sequence: CASSREGLDNSPLHF. CDR3 nucleotides: TGTGCCAGCTCACGGGAGGGGTTGGATAATTCACCCCTCCACTTT.

The rearrangement joins TRBV28 to TRBJ2-7, with 9 positions matching TRBD2. This CDR3 has 16 amino acids. Germline V gene sequence: CDR1 MDHEN, CDR2 SYDVKM. V lost 5 bases and J lost 4; bases outside the gene matches: 12. Written as DNA, the CDR3 is TGTGCCAGCAGTGCATTGTTAGCGGGGGCATTTTACGAGCAGTACTTC. Protein product: CASSALLAGAFYEQYF.

The sample holds one count of this clone. This chain joins TRBV19 and TRBJ1-4, with unresolved D. The germline V and J ends were trimmed by 7 bases and 4 bases, with 16 bases remaining between them. The germline CDR1 and CDR2 sequences are LNHDA and SQIVND (reference sequence). The CDR3 spans 15 residues. CDR3 coding DNA: TGTGCCAGTAATAACCCCAGGAGAATTAATGAAAAACTGTTTTTT. Its translation is CASNNPRRINEKLFF.

The chain joins TRBV7-9 to TRBJ1-2; no clear D gene. Between the trimmed V and J ends, which lost 1 base and 11 bases, there was a span of 17 bases. The CDR3 loop spans 14 amino acids. Germline CDR1 and CDR2: SEHNR and FQNEAQ (reference sequence). The CDR3 nucleotides read TGTGCCAGCAGCTTAGGGGCAGGCGGCGGCGTTTACACCTTC. Protein product: CASSLGAGGGVYTF. The full variable domain, completed using reference TRBV7-9 and TRBJ1-2, is DTGVSQNPRHKITKRGQNVTFRCDPISEHNRLYWYRQTLGQGPEFLTYFQNEAQLEKSRLLSDRFSAERPKGSFSTLEIQRTEQGDSAMYLCASSLGAGGGVYTFGSGTRLTVV.

The chain uses TRBV7-3 and TRBJ2-6; no reliable D call. There are 13 residues in the CDR3. Per germline, CDR1 SGHTA and CDR2 FQGTGA. Between the trimmed V and J ends, which lost 4 bases and 1 base, there was a span of 2 bases. The CDR3 bases are TGTGCCAGCAGCTCATCTGGGGCCAACGTCCTGACTTTC. Translation gives CASSSSGANVLTF.

The J gene is TRBJ2-7, the V gene TRBV29-1; no clear D. Germline CDR1 and CDR2: SQVTM and ANQGSEA. The CDR3 contains 13 residues. The V end lost 5 bases, the J end lost 0 bases, and 11 bases lay between the germline ends. The CDR3, as DNA: TGCAGCGTTCGGTCGGTTTACTCCTACGAGCAGTACTTC. The encoded protein is CSVRSVYSYEQYF.

The chain links TRBV29-1 to TRBJ1-1, with no clear D. Germline V CDR1 and CDR2: SQVTM, ANQGSEA. V gave up 4 bases and J gave up 2 bases, with 8 bases separating them. The CDR3 spans 12 residues. CDR3 sequence: CSVGSGNTEAFF. DNA for the CDR3: TGCAGCGTTGGGTCAGGAAACACTGAAGCTTTCTTT.

The gene calls are TRBV7-9 and TRBJ2-5; possible D gene TRBD2, 6 bases. The end of the DNA fits TRBJ2-7 better, so the J call may be wrong. The CDR3 contains 15 residues. Germline V CDR1 and CDR2: SEHNR, FQNEAQ (reference sequence). In DNA form, the CDR3 reads TGTGCCAGCAGCTTAGATGGAGGGCAGACCTACGAGCAGTACTTC. Its protein is CASSLDGGQTYEQYF.

This rearrangement joins TRBV10-3 to TRBJ1-1; 7 nucleotides align to TRBD1. The V gene end was trimmed by 7 bases and the J gene end by 3 bases; junction bases not matched to a gene: 8. Germline V gene lookup returns CDR1 ENHRY and CDR2 SYGVKD. The CDR3 has 14 amino acids. The CDR3 here is CAITRQGMDTEAFF. CDR3 DNA sequence: TGTGCCATCACTCGACAGGGCATGGACACTGAAGCTTTCTTT.

V is TRBV6-5 and J is TRBJ2-7; a possible D gene is TRBD1 (6 bases). In germline, CDR1 is MNHEY, CDR2 SVGAGI. The CDR3 extends over 12 amino acids. V lost 6 bases and J lost 4, with 10 bases in between. The CDR3 DNA is TGTGCCAGCAGGAGCCAGGGGTACGAGCAGTACTTC. It is translated as CASRSQGYEQYF.

The genes are TRBV6-6 and TRBJ2-5; no clear D. V lost 6 bases and J lost 0, with 5 bases in between. The CDR3 runs 12 residues. In germline, CDR1 is MNHNY, CDR2 SVGAGI (reference sequence). The CDR3 is CASRWDQETQYF. Here the CDR3 DNA reads TGTGCCAGCAGATGGGACCAAGAGACCCAGTACTTC.

The chain has TRBV29-1 and TRBJ2-7; 8 bases fit TRBD1. Germline CDR1 and CDR2: SQVTM and ANQGSEA. J gave up 2 bases and V 7 bases, and 4 bases lay outside the gene matches. The CDR3 has 12 amino acids. This CDR3 is CSARTGTYEQYF. The CDR3 DNA follows: TGCAGCGCCCGGACAGGGACCTACGAGCAGTACTTC.

The gene calls are TRBV2 and TRBJ2-2; 7 nucleotides line up with TRBD1. V shed 5 bases, J shed 1 base, and the junction held 1 base outside the gene matches. The CDR3 covers 14 residues. Per the germline V gene, CDR1 is SNHLY and CDR2 is FYNNEI. The CDR3 DNA follows: TGTGCCAGCAGTTACAGGGGGAACACCGGGGAGCTGTTTTTT. Translated, it gives CASSYRGNTGELFF.

CDR3 nucleotides: TGTGCCAGCAGCTGGGACAGGTCGAATGAAAAACTGTTTTTT. This gives the protein CASSWDRSNEKLFF. V and J are TRBV5-5 and TRBJ1-4, with TRBD1 matching over 8 bases. The CDR3 totals 14 residues. Trimming removed 3 bases from V and 5 bases from J; junction bases left unmatched: 3. Germline CDR1 SGHKS, CDR2 YYEKEE (reference sequence).

The V gene is TRBV28, the J gene TRBJ1-1; D may be TRBD1 (5 bases). This CDR3 has 12 amino acids. Per germline, CDR1 MDHEN and CDR2 SYDVKM. V was cut by 8 bases and J by 3 bases, with 10 bases left in between. The CDR3 here is CASWGGYTEAFF. For the CDR3, the DNA is TGTGCCAGCTGGGGCGGCTACACTGAAGCTTTCTTT.

This sequence joins TRBV19 and TRBJ1-2; possibly TRBD1 for D (6 bases). The CDR3 has 16 amino acids. Trimming left V 3 bases short and J 8 bases short, with 22 bases between. Germline V CDR1 and CDR2: LNHDA, SQIVND (reference sequence). CDR3 protein: CASSMIPNRDGSGYTF. As DNA, the CDR3 is TGTGCCAGTAGTATGATTCCGAACAGGGATGGTAGCGGCTACACCTTC.

V and J are TRBV29-1 and TRBJ1-2; unclear D gene. V was trimmed by 7 bases and J by 6 bases, leaving 30 bases between them. The CDR3 consists of 17 residues. Germline-derived CDR1 and CDR2 are SQVTM and ANQGSEA. The CDR3 DNA sequence: TGCAGCGCCTCATACTTCGGTAAGGCCTCTCTTGGTGATGGCTACACCTTC. It is translated as CSASYFGKASLGDGYTF.

The chain carries TRBV4-3 and TRBJ1-2; D is unresolved. Germline V gene data show CDR1 as LGHNA and CDR2 as YSLEER. This CDR3 has 17 residues. The V gene lost 0 bases and the J gene lost 5 bases, with 19 bases spanning the gap. The CDR3 is CASSQEGYEGLRYGYTF. CDR3 DNA: TGCGCCAGCAGCCAAGAGGGGTACGAGGGTCTGAGGTATGGCTACACCTTC.

This clone was counted only a few times. The chain joins TRBV6-1 to TRBJ1-6, with D hard to call. The germline CDR1 and CDR2 sequences are MNHNS and SASEGT. This CDR3 region has 14 residues. The ends were cut back, 0 bases at V and 10 bases at J, with 10 bases in the middle. The DNA of the CDR3 is TGTGCCAGCAGTGAAGCGCTTGGGCGATCACCCCTCCACTTT. The encoded protein is CASSEALGRSPLHF.